Following are 24 T cell receptor beta chains from one sample sequenced in a study of T cell repertoires in cytomegalovirus infection. TCRdb used MiXCR to reprocess the reads, holding one entry per CDR3 protein. The repertoire consists of some 920,000 distinct CDR3 sequences, with around 30% occurring once and the leading ten covering about 14%. Their target antigens are unknown. Source: cultured CD8+ T cells from PBMCs, taken from culture after CMV antigen stimulation. These receptors were collected from a human donor in good health (CMV status not recorded). Some clones in this sample may be carry-over from other donors' samples.

This clonotype appeared a few times. The V gene is TRBV19, the J gene TRBJ1-5; 7 nucleotides line up with TRBD1. The CDR3 has 20 amino acids. The junction had 20 bases not matched to a gene; V was cut back by 6 bases and J by 0 bases. CDR1 is LNHDA, CDR2 SQIVND, per germline (reference sequence). CDR3 DNA sequence: TGTGCCAGTAGCCCCCCGACCGGGACAGCCGGTGACTATAGCAATCAGCCCCAGCATTTT. It is translated as CASSPPTGTAGDYSNQPQHF.

The rearrangement uses TRBV9 and TRBJ1-2; D remains unclear. The germline gives CDR1 SGDLS, CDR2 YYNGEE. Trimming took off 2 bases at V and 14 bases at J, with 13 bases between the two ends. The CDR3 extends over 11 amino acids. The CDR3 loop reads CASSVRRDLTF. The CDR3 DNA reads TGTGCCAGCAGCGTCAGACGAGACCTAACCTTC.

This chain connects TRBV6-1 to TRBJ2-3; D not resolved. Trimming stripped 7 bases from V and 6 bases from J, with 17 bases between. Germline values: CDR1 MNHNS, CDR2 SASEGT. CDR3 size: 14 residues. DNA for the CDR3: TGTGCCAGCACGGAAGGCCTCCTAAGGGATACGCAGTATTTT. Its protein product is CASTEGLLRDTQYF.

This clonotype came up a few times. The chain carries TRBV10-1 and TRBJ2-2; D call uncertain. With 0 bases removed from V and 6 bases from J, the gap between germline ends came to 8 bases. Germline values: CDR1 WNHNN, CDR2 SYGVQD (reference sequence). The CDR3 runs 14 residues. CDR3 loop: CASSESKVSGELFF. DNA for the CDR3: TGCGCCAGCAGTGAGTCCAAGGTGTCCGGGGAGCTGTTTTTT.

V gene TRBV20-1 combines with J gene TRBJ1-1; D remains ambiguous. V was cut by 6 bases and J by 3 bases, with 14 bases left in between. The germline CDR1 and CDR2 sequences are DFQATT and SNEGSKA (reference sequence). CDR3 size: 13 residues. This chain's CDR3 is CSAWAVWDTEAFF. As DNA, the CDR3 is TGCAGTGCCTGGGCCGTATGGGACACTGAAGCTTTCTTT.

Turning to this clonotype: No conserved phenylalanine or tryptophan ends this CDR3, so it is likely a read error. The chain recombines TRBV19 with TRBJ2-7, with D tentatively TRBD2 (6 bases). This CDR3 has 14 amino acids. CDR1 and CDR2 from the germline V gene are LNHDA and SQIVND (reference sequence). Between the trimmed V and J ends, which lost 5 bases and 0 bases, there was a span of 11 bases. CDR3 sequence reads: CASSPAGSSYEQYS. As DNA, the CDR3 is TGTGCCAGTAGTCCCGCGGGAAGCTCCTACGAGCAGTACTCC.

The chain couples TRBV28 to TRBJ1-6; D possibly corresponds to TRBD1 (6 bases). Trimming stripped 2 bases from V and 7 bases from J, with 15 bases between. The germline gives CDR1 MDHEN, CDR2 SYDVKM. The length of the CDR3 is 16 residues. CDR3 in amino acids: CASSLEGGAGNSPLHF. For the CDR3, the DNA is TGTGCCAGCAGTTTAGAGGGGGGGGCGGGAAATTCACCCCTCCACTTT.

This clonotype occurred a few times. The CDR3 bases are TGTGCCAGCAGCCGGGACAGGCCTATAGGTTTAGGGTACCAAGAGACCCAGTACTTC. This translates into CASSRDRPIGLGYQETQYF. The chain recombines TRBV5-4 with TRBJ2-5, with 8 positions matching TRBD1. The CDR3 sequence is 19 residues long. Trimming cost V 4 bases and J 0 bases; bases outside gene matches: 17. Per germline, CDR1 SGHNT and CDR2 YYREEE (reference sequence).

The chain employs TRBV10-3 and TRBJ2-7, with unresolved D. Trimming cost V 6 bases and J 6 bases, with 15 bases left between them. Germline lookup yields CDR1 ENHRY and CDR2 SYGVKD. The CDR3 runs to 13 residues. The CDR3 loop is CAIRTDSKGEQYV. The CDR3 region has the DNA TGTGCCATCAGGACGGATTCCAAAGGCGAGCAGTACGTC.

This clonotype was observed a handful of times. The chain joins TRBV6-8 to TRBJ1-2; 10 bases agree with TRBD1. V was clipped by 0 bases and J by 8 bases; unmatched bases: 3. Per the germline V gene, CDR1 is MNHGY and CDR2 is SAAAGT. This CDR3 contains 14 residues. CDR3 DNA sequence: TGTGCCAGCAGTTACTCCGGGACAGGGGAAGGCTACACCTTC. Protein: CASSYSGTGEGYTF.

In the case of this clonotype: This may be a read error: a much more frequent sequence differs by one nucleotide. Given the absence of the conserved phenylalanine or tryptophan at the CDR3 end, a read error is likely. This chain links TRBV7-6 with TRBJ2-3; D possibly matches TRBD1 or TRBD2 (6 bases each). This CDR3 comprises 14 residues. In germline, CDR1 is SGHVS, CDR2 FNYEAQ. V was cut by 11 bases and J by 1 base, with 16 bases left in between. The CDR3 protein is CAGSGGGGTDTQYS. The CDR3, as DNA: TGTGCCGGCTCCGGGGGCGGGGGCACAGATACGCAGTATTCT.

The V gene is TRBV5-1, the J gene TRBJ2-3; D may correspond to TRBD1 or TRBD2 (6 bases each). Trimming removed 6 bases from V and 5 bases from J, with 19 bases in between. Germline lookup yields CDR1 SGHRS and CDR2 YFSETQ. This CDR3 contains 15 residues. The CDR3 DNA is TGCGCCAGCATCCTATACGGGGGCGATGGAGATACGCAGTATTTT. Translation gives CASILYGGDGDTQYF.

The V and J genes are TRBV7-9 and TRBJ2-7, with D tentatively TRBD1 or TRBD2 (5 bases each). The V end was cut by 4 bases, the J end by 4 bases, with 17 bases between. The CDR3 loop spans 15 amino acids. Germline-derived CDR1 and CDR2 are SEHNR and FQNEAQ (reference sequence). The CDR3 here is CASSSQGPGGYEQYV. CDR3 DNA sequence: TGTGCCAGCAGCTCCCAGGGACCTGGGGGATACGAGCAGTACGTC.

This sequence joins TRBV6-2 or TRBV6-3 and TRBJ2-1, with 9 bases aligning to TRBD1. Unmatched junction bases numbered 4, after V lost 0 bases and J lost 4 bases. Germline CDR1 and CDR2: MNHEY and SVGEGT. There are 16 residues in the CDR3. The CDR3 nucleotides read TGTGCCAGCAGTTACTCATCGACAGGGGGATACAATGAGCAGTTCTTC. Amino acids: CASSYSSTGGYNEQFF.

This clonotype was recorded at least ten times. CDR3 loop: CASSYLGQGPANEADTQYF. For the CDR3, the DNA is TGTGCCAGCAGTTACTTGGGACAGGGCCCTGCAAACGAGGCAGATACGCAGTATTTT. The chain combines TRBV6-5 with TRBJ2-3; 9 bases fit TRBD1. There are 19 residues in the CDR3. V lost 1 base to trimming and J lost 4 bases; unmatched junction nucleotides: 15. The germline CDR1 and CDR2 sequences are MNHEY and SVGAGI.

This chain uses TRBV3-1 with TRBJ2-4; no firm D call. V lost 4 bases and J lost 0, with 13 bases in between. Germline CDR1 LGHDT, CDR2 YNNKEL (reference sequence). The CDR3 totals 16 residues. CDR3 sequence: CASSPKSPGAKNIQYF. Here the CDR3 DNA reads TGTGCCAGCAGCCCGAAAAGCCCCGGAGCCAAAAACATTCAGTACTTC.

This clonotype was observed a few times. The rearrangement uses TRBV20-1 and TRBJ2-1, with a tentative D call TRBD2 (7 bases). Trimming removed 7 bases at V and 5 bases at J, with 18 bases between. The CDR3 totals 14 residues. From germline, CDR1 is DFQATT and CDR2 SNEGSKA (reference sequence). CDR3 sequence: CSVPATGGNNEQFF. CDR3 nucleotide sequence: TGCAGTGTACCCGCTACGGGGGGCAACAATGAGCAGTTCTTC.

This clonotype appeared many times. V usage is TRBV7-8 and J usage is TRBJ1-2; 7 bases match TRBD1. The germline V gene has CDR1 SGHVS and CDR2 FQNEAQ. The CDR3 loop spans 14 amino acids. J lost 4 bases, V lost 7 bases, and 9 bases had no gene match. CDR3 DNA sequence: TGTGCCAGCATAAACCCGGGACAGACCTATGGCTACACCTTC. It encodes CASINPGQTYGYTF.

This clonotype was observed a few times. This chain connects TRBV6-1 to TRBJ1-1; D might be TRBD1 (5 bases). There are 17 residues in the CDR3. The ends were cut back, 0 bases at V and 0 bases at J, with 14 bases in the middle. Germline V gene lookup returns CDR1 MNHNS and CDR2 SASEGT. The CDR3 DNA sequence: TGTGCCAGCAGTGAAGCCTACCTGATGACAGTGAACACTGAAGCTTTCTTT. Its translation: CASSEAYLMTVNTEAFF.

The V gene is TRBV6-1, the J gene TRBJ2-4, with 7 nucleotides matching TRBD1. CDR1 and CDR2 from the germline V gene are MNHNS and SASEGT. The CDR3 runs to 13 residues. V gave up 2 bases and J gave up 12 bases; unmatched junction bases: 7. The CDR3 spells CASSESTGYSQYF. The CDR3 DNA follows: TGTGCCAGCAGTGAATCGACAGGGTACAGTCAGTACTTC.

The chain combines TRBV27 with TRBJ2-1; 8 bases map to TRBD1. Germline CDR1 is MNHEY and CDR2 is SMNVEV (reference sequence). The junction had 2 bases not matched to a gene; V was cut back by 1 base and J by 6 bases. The CDR3 covers 14 residues. CDR3 in DNA: TGTGCCAGCAGTTTATGGACAGGGATCAATGAGCAGTTCTTC. Translating it yields CASSLWTGINEQFF.

This clonotype was detected a few times. The rearrangement joins TRBV12-3 or TRBV12-4 to TRBJ1-2; D unresolved. The CDR3 sequence is 14 residues long. Trimming took off 1 base at V and 1 base at J, with 7 bases between the two ends. This CDR3 reads CASSLVALNYGYTF. DNA of the CDR3: TGTGCCAGCAGTTTAGTGGCACTTAACTATGGCTACACCTTC.

The table lists this clonotype with a few counts. The chain joins TRBV7-9 to TRBJ1-2, with 7 bases that match TRBD1. The trim removed 4 bases at V and 2 bases at J, leaving 10 bases unmatched. This CDR3 is built from 16 residues. CDR1 SEHNR and CDR2 FQNEAQ come from the germline V gene (reference sequence). The CDR3 protein is CASSWGQNPKNYGYTF. The DNA for the CDR3 is TGTGCCAGCAGCTGGGGACAGAACCCGAAGAACTATGGCTACACCTTC. The full variable domain, with the rest looked up from reference TRBV7-9 and TRBJ1-2, is DTGVSQNPRHKITKRGQNVTFRCDPISEHNRLYWYRQTLGQGPEFLTYFQNEAQLEKSRLLSDRFSAERPKGSFSTLEIQRTEQGDSAMYLCASSWGQNPKNYGYTFGSGTRLTVV.

This clonotype has more than one count but fewer than ten. This sequence joins TRBV4-2 and TRBJ1-2; TRBD1 agrees at 7 bases. Germline values: CDR1 LGHNA, CDR2 YNFKEQ. CDR3 size: 15 residues. V was clipped by 0 bases and J by 4 bases; unmatched bases: 5. The CDR3 DNA reads as TGTGCCAGCAGCCAAGACGCACAGGGGTCCTATGGCTACACCTTC. It encodes CASSQDAQGSYGYTF.